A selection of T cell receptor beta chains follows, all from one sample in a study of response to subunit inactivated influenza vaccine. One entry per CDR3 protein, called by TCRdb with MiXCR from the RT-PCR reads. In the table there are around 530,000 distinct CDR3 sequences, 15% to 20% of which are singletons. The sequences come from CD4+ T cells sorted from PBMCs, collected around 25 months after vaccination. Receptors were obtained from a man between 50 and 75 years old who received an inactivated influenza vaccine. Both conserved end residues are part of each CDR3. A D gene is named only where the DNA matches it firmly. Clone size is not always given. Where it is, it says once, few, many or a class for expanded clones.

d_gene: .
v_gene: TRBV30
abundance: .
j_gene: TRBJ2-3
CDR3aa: CAWSAGITDTQYF
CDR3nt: TGTGCCTGGAGTGCGGGAATCACAGATACGCAGTATTTT

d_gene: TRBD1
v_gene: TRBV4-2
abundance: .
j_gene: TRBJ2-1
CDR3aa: CASSQPDRVNNEQFF
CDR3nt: TGTGCCAGCAGCCAACCCGACAGGGTTAACAATGAGCAGTTCTTC

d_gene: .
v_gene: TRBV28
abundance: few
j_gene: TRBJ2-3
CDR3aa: CASRSPGNADTQYF
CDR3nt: TGTGCCAGCAGGTCCCCGGGAAACGCAGATACGCAGTATTTT

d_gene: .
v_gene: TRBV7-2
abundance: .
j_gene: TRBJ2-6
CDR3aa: CASSPKGSSGANVLTF
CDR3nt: TGTGCCAGCAGCCCGAAAGGGAGCTCTGGGGCCAACGTCCTGACTTTC

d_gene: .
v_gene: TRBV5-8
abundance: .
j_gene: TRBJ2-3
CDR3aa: CASSSAGRGATDTQYF
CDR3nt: TGTGCCAGCAGCTCCGCGGGACGGGGGGCCACAGATACGCAGTATTTT

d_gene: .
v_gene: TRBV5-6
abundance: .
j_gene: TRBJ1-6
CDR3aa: CASSQDRLHSPLHF
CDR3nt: TGTGCCAGCAGCCAAGATAGGCTTCATTCACCCCTCCACTTT

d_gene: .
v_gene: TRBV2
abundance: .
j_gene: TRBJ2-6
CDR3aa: CASSGISGANVLTF
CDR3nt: TGTGCCAGCAGTGGCATCTCTGGGGCCAACGTCCTGACTTTC

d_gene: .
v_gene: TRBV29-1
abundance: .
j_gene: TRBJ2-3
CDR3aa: CSVGTITDTQYF
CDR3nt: TGCAGCGTCGGGACCATCACAGATACGCAGTATTTT

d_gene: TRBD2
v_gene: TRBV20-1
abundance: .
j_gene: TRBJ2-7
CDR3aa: CSARDWASGSYEQYF
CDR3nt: TGCAGTGCTAGAGATTGGGCTAGCGGGAGTTACGAGCAGTACTTC

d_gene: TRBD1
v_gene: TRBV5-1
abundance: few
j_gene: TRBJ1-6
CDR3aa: CASSRRTGSNSPLHF
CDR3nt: TGCGCCAGCAGCAGACGGACAGGGAGCAATTCACCCCTCCACTTT

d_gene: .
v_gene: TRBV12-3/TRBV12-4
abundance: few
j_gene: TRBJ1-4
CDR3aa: CASSSSQGPGKLFF
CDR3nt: TGTGCCAGCAGCTCATCACAGGGTCCTGGAAAACTGTTTTTT

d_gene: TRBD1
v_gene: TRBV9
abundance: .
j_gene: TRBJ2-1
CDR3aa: CASSARGTGGYNEQFF
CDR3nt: TGTGCCAGCAGCGCTCGAGGGACAGGGGGCTACAATGAGCAGTTCTTC

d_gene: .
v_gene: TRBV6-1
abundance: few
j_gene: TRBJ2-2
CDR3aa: CASRQISERGGELFF
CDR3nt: TGTGCCAGCAGACAGATTTCCGAAAGGGGCGGGGAGCTGTTTTTT

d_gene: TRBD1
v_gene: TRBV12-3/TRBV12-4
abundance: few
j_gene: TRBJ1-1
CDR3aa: CASSSLLTGQNTEAFF
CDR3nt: TGTGCCAGCAGTTCGCTACTGACAGGGCAGAACACTGAAGCTTTCTTT

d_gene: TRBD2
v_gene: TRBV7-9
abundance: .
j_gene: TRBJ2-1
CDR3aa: CASSLIGGRDRYNEQFF
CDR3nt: TGTGCCAGCAGCTTAATAGGCGGGAGGGACCGTTACAATGAGCAGTTCTTC

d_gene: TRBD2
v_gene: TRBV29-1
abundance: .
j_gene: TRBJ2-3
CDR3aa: CSVATQAGATDTQYF
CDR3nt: TGCAGCGTTGCGACTCAAGCGGGGGCCACAGATACGCAGTATTTT

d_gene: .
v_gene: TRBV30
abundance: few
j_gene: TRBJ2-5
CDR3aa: CAWSVGSQETQYF
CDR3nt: TGTGCCTGGAGTGTGGGATCACAAGAGACCCAGTACTTC

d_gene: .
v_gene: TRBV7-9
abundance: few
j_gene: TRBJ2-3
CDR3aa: CASSSFLAPEDTQYF
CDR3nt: TGTGCCAGCAGCTCCTTCCTAGCTCCGGAGGATACGCAGTATTTT

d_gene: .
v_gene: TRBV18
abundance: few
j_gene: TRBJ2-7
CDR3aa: CASSPPPGHRLSHEQYF
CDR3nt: TGTGCCAGCTCACCACCCCCAGGACACCGATTATCCCACGAGCAGTACTTC

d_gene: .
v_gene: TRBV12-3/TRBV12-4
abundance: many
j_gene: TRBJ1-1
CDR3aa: CASSLTRGTEAFF
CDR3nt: TGTGCCAGCAGTTTAACAAGGGGCACTGAAGCTTTCTTT

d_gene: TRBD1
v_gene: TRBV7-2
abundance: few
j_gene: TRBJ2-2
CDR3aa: CASSSKTGRSTGELFF
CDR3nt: TGTGCCAGCAGCTCAAAGACAGGGCGAAGTACCGGGGAGCTGTTTTTT

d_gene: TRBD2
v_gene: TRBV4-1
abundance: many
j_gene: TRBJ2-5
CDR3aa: CASSQTGTSEETQYF
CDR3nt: TGCGCCAGCAGCCAGACCGGGACTAGCGAAGAGACCCAGTACTTC

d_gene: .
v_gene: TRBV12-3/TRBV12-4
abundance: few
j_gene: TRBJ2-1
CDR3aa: CASSLVAPGDEQFF
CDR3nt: TGTGCCAGCAGTTTAGTGGCACCCGGGGATGAGCAGTTCTTC

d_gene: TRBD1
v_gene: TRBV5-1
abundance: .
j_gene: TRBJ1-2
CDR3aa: CASRTGGGDYGYTF
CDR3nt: TGCGCCAGTAGGACAGGGGGAGGTGACTATGGCTACACCTTC

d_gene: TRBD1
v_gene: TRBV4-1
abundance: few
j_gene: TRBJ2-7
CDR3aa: CASSQGVRGPLYEQYF
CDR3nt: TGCGCCAGCAGCCAAGGTGTGAGGGGGCCTCTTTACGAGCAGTACTTC

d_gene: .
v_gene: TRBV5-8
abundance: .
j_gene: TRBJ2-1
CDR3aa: CASSLGPGVSYYNEQFF
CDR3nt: TGTGCCAGCAGCTTGGGGCCAGGGGTGAGTTACTACAATGAGCAGTTCTTC

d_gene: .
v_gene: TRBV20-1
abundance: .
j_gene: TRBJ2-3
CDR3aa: CSASRRKLTDTQYF
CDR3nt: TGCAGTGCTAGTCGTAGGAAACTCACAGATACGCAGTATTTT

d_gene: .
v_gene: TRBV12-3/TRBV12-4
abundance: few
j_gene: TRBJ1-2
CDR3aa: CASSTPGTTYGYTF
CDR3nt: TGTGCCAGCAGTACCCCCGGGACAACCTATGGCTACACCTTC

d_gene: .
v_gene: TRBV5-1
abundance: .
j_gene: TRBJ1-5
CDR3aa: CASSLQGGSNQPQHF
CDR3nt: TGCGCCAGCAGCTTGCAGGGAGGAAGCAATCAGCCCCAGCATTTT

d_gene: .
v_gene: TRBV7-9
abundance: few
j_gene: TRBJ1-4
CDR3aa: CASRLEQDGSGKLFF
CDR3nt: TGTGCCAGCAGACTAGAACAGGACGGTTCCGGAAAACTGTTTTTT

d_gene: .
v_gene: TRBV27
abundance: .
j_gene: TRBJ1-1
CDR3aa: CASTSGGIATEAFF
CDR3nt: TGTGCCAGCACCTCCGGGGGTATCGCCACTGAAGCTTTCTTT

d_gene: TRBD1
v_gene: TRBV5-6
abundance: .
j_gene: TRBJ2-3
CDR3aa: CASSAWTGGGRDTQYF
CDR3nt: TGTGCCAGCAGCGCCTGGACAGGGGGCGGTCGGGATACGCAGTATTTT

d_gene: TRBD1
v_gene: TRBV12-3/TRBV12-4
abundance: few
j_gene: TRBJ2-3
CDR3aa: CASSLDRGWGDTQYF
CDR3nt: TGTGCCAGCAGTTTGGACAGGGGTTGGGGAGATACGCAGTATTTT

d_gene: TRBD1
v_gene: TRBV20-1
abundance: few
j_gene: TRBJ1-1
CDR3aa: CSASRDRASEAFF
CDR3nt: TGCAGTGCTAGCCGGGACAGGGCATCTGAAGCTTTCTTT

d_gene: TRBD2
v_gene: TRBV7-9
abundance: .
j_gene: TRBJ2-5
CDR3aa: CASSSIKGLAGQETQYF
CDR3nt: TGTGCCAGCAGCTCCATAAAAGGACTAGCGGGACAAGAGACCCAGTACTTC

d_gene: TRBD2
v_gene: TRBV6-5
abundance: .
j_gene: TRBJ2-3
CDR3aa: CASSFSGLATDTQYF
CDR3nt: TGTGCCAGCAGTTTCTCCGGACTAGCCACAGATACGCAGTATTTT

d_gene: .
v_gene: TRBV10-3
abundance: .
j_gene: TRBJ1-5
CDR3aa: CAISERDSNQPQHF
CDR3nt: TGTGCCATCAGTGAGAGGGATAGCAATCAGCCCCAGCATTTT

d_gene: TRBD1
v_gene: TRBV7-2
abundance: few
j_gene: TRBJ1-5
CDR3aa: CASSSRTGAANQPQHF
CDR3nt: TGTGCCAGCAGCTCCAGGACAGGGGCGGCCAATCAGCCCCAGCATTTT

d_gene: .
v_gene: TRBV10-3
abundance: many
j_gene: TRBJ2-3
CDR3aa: CAISEPGAFNTQYF
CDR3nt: TGTGCCATCAGTGAGCCTGGGGCCTTTAATACGCAGTATTTT